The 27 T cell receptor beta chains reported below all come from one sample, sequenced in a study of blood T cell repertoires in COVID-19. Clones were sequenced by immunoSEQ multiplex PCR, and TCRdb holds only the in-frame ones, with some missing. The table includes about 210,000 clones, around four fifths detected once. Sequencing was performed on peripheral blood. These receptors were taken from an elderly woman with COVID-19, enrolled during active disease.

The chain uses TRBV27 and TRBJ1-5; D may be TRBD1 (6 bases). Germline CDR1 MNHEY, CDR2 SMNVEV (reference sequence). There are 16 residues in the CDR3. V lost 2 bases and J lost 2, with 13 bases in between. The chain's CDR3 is CASSLAGARGNQPQHF. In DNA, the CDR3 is TGTGCCAGCAGTTTAGCAGGGGCTCGAGGCAATCAGCCCCAGCATTTT.

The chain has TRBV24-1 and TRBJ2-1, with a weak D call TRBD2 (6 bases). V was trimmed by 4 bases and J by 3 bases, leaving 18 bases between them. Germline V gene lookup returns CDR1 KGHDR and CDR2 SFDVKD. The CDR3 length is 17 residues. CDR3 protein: CATSDAPGTFHYNEQFF. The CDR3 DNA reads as TGTGCCACCAGTGACGCACCCGGGACTTTTCACTACAATGAGCAGTTCTTC.

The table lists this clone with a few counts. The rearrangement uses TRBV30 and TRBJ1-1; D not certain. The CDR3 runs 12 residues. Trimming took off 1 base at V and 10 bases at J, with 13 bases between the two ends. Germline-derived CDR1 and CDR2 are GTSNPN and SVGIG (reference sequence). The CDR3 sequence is CAWSGLTLGAFF. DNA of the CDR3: TGTGCCTGGAGTGGATTGACTCTTGGAGCTTTCTTT.

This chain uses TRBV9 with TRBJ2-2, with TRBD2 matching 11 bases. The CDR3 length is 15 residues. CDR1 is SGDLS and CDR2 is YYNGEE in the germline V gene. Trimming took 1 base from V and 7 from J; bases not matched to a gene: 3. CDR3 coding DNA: TGTGCCAGCAGCGTACATCTAGCGGGGGGCGGGGAGCTGTTTTTT. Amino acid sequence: CASSVHLAGGGELFF. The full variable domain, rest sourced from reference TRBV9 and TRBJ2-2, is DSGVTQTPKHLITATGQRVTLRCSPRSGDLSVYWYQQSLDQGLQFLIQYYNGEERAKGNILERFSAQQFPDLHSELNLSSLELGDSALYFCASSVHLAGGGELFFGEGSRLTVL.

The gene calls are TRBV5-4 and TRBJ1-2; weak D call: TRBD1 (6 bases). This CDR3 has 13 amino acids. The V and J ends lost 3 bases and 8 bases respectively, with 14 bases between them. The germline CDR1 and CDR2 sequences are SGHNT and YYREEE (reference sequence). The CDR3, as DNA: TGTGCCAGCAGCTCATGGACAGATAGGGGCTACACCTTC. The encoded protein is CASSSWTDRGYTF.

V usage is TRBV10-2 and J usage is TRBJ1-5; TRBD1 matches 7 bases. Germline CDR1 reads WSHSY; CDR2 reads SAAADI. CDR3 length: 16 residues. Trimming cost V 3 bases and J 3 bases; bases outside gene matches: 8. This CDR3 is CASSDRGQAPNQPQHF. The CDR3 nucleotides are TGCGCCAGCAGTGACCGAGGACAGGCCCCCAATCAGCCCCAGCATTTT.

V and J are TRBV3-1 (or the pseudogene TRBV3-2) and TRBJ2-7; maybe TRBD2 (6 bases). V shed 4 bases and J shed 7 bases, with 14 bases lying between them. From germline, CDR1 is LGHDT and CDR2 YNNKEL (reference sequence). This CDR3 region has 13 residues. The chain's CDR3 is CASSLGTQGEQYF. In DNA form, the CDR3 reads TGTGCCAGCAGCCTCGGGACTCAAGGGGAGCAGTACTTC.

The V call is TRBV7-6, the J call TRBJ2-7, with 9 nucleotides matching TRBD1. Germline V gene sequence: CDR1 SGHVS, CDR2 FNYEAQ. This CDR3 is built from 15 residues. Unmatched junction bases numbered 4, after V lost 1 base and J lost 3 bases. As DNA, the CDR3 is TGTGCCAGCAGCTTAGGGGGGACAGGGAACTACGAGCAGTACTTC. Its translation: CASSLGGTGNYEQYF.

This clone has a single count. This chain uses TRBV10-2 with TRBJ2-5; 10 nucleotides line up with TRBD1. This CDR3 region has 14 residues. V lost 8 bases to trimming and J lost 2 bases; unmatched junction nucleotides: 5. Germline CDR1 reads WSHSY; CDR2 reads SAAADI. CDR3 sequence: CASGTGVRQETQYF. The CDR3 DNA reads TGCGCCAGCGGGACAGGGGTTCGGCAAGAGACCCAGTACTTC.

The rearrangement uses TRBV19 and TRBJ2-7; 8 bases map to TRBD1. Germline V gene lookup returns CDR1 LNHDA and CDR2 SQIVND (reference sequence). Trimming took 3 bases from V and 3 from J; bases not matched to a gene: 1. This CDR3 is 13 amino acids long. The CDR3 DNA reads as TGTGCCAGTAGTATTGGGACAGGCTACGAGCAGTACTTC. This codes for CASSIGTGYEQYF.

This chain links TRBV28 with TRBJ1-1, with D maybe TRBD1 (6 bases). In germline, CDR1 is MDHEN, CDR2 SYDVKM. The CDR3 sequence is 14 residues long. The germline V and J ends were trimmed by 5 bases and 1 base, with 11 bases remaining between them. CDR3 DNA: TGTGCCAGCAGTCCTCAGGGGAAGAACACTGAAGCTTTCTTT. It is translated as CASSPQGKNTEAFF.

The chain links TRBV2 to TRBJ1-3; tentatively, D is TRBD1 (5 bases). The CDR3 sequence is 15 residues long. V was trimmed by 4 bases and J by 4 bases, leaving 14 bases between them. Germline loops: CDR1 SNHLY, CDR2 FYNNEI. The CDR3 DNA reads TGTGCCAGCAGTGTTTTTCAGGGAGGCGGAAACACCATATATTTT. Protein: CASSVFQGGGNTIYF. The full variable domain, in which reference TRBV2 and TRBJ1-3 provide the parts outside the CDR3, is EPEVTQTPSHQVTQMGQEVILRCVPISNHLYFYWYRQILGQKVEFLVSFYNNEISEKSEIFDDQFSVERPDGSNFTLKIRSTKLEDSAMYFCASSVFQGGGNTIYFGEGSWLTVV.

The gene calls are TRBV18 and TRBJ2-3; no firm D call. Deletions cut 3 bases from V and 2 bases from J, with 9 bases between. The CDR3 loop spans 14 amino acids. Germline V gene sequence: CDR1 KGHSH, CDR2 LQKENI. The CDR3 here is CASSPAVLTDTQYF. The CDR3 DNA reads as TGTGCCAGCTCACCGGCGGTCCTCACAGATACGCAGTATTTT.

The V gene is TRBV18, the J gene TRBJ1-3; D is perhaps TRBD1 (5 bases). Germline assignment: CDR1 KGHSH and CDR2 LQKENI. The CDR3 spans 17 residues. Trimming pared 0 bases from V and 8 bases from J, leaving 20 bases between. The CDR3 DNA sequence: TGTGCCAGCTCACCACCCAACAGGAGACTAGCCGGAGACACCATATATTTT. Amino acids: CASSPPNRRLAGDTIYF.

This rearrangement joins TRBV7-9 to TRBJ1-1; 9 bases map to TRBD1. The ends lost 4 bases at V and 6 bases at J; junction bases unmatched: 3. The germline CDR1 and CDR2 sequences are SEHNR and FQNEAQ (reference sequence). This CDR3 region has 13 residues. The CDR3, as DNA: TGTGCCAGCAGCTCAACAGGGGGCTCTGAAGCTTTCTTT. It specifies CASSSTGGSEAFF.

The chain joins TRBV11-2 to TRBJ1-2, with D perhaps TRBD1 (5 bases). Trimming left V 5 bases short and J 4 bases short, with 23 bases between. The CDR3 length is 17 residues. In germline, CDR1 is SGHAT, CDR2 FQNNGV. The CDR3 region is CASSNRGGALSLYGYTF. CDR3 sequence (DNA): TGTGCCAGCAGCAACCGCGGCGGGGCACTATCCCTCTATGGCTACACCTTC.

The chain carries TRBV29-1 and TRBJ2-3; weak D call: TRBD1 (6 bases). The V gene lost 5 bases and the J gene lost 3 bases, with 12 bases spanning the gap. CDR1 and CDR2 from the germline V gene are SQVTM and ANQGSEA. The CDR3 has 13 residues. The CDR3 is CSVKGHLTDTQYF. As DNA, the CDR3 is TGCAGCGTTAAGGGACATCTTACAGATACGCAGTATTTT.

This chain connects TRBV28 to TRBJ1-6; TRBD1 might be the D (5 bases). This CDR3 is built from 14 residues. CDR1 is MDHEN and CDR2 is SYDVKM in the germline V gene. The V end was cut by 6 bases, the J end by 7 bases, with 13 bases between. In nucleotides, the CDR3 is TGTGCCAGCAGGTCGGACATCCGAAATTCACCCCTCCACTTT. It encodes CASRSDIRNSPLHF. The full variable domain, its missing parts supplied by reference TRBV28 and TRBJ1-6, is DVKVTQSSRYLVKRTGEKVFLECVQDMDHENMFWYRQDPGLGLRLIYFSYDVKMKEKGDIPEGYSVSREKKERFSLILESASTNQTSMYLCASRSDIRNSPLHFGNGTRLTVT.

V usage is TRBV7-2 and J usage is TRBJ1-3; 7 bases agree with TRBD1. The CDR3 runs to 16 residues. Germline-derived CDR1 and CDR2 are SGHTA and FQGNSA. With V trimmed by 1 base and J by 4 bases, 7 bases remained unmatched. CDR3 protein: CASSLGTGPAGNTIYF. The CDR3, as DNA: TGTGCCAGCAGCTTAGGGACAGGCCCCGCGGGAAACACCATATATTTT.

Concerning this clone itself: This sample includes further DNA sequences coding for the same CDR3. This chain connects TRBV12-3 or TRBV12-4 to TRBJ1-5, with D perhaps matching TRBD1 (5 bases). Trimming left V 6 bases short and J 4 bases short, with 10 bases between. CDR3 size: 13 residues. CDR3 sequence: CASRQGGNQPQHF. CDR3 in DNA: TGTGCCAGCAGGCAGGGAGGGAATCAGCCCCAGCATTTT.

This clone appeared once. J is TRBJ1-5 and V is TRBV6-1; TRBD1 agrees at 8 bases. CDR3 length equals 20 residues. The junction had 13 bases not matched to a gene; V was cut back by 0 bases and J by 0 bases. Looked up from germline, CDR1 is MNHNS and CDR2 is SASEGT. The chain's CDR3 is CASSEARGQGRLTSNQPQHF. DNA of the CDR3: TGTGCCAGCAGTGAAGCGCGAGGACAGGGTCGGTTGACTAGCAATCAGCCCCAGCATTTT.

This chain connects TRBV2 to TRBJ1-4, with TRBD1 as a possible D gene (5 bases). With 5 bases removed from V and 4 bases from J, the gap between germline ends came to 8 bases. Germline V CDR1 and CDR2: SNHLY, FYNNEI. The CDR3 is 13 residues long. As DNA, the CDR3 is TGTGCCAGCAGTCGGGGGGTTAATGAAAAACTGTTTTTT. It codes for CASSRGVNEKLFF.

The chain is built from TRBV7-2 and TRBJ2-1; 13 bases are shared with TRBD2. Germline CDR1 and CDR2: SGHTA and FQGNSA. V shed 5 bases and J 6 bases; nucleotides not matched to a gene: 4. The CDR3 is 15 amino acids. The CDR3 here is CASSVTSGGANEQFF. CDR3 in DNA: TGTGCCAGCAGCGTCACTAGCGGGGGGGCCAATGAGCAGTTCTTC.

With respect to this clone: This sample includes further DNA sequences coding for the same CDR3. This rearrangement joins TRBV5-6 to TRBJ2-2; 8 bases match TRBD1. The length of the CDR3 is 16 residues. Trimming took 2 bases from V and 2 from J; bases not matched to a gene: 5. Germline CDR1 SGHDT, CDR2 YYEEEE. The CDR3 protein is CASSFQGARNTGELFF. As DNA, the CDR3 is TGTGCCAGCAGCTTCCAGGGGGCGCGTAACACCGGGGAGCTGTTTTTT.

The chain's CDR3 is CASNGQGSSPLHF. The CDR3 DNA is TGTGCCAGCAATGGGCAGGGAAGTTCACCCCTCCACTTT. The chain combines TRBV2 with TRBJ1-6, with D possibly matching TRBD1 (5 bases). Between the trimmed V and J ends, which lost 7 bases and 9 bases, there was a span of 13 bases. Germline values: CDR1 SNHLY, CDR2 FYNNEI. This CDR3 spans 13 amino acids.

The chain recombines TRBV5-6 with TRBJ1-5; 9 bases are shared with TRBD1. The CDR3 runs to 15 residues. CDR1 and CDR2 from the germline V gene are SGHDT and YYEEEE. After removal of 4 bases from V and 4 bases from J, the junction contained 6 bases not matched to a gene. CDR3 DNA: TGTGCCAGCAGCCCGGGACAGGGACGGAATCAGCCCCAGCATTTT. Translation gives CASSPGQGRNQPQHF.

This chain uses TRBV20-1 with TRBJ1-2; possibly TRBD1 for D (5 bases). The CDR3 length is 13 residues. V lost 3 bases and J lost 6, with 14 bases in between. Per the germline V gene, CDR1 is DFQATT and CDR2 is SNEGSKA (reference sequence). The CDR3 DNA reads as TGCAGTGCTAGTGGCGGGGCCGGGAATGGCTACACCTTC. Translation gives CSASGGAGNGYTF.